This T cell receptor beta chain was obtained from a study of post-analysis software for immune sequencing data. Broader study findings: Under F measure analysis, samples from one preparation batch co-clustered strongly. A few TRBV segments were significantly more frequent in patients than in controls. TRBV5-6, TRBV5-1 and TRBV20-1 were among these segments.

Every TCR beta cDNA library bore unique molecular identifiers. TCRdb analysed the PCR reads with MiXCR anew, one entry per CDR3 protein. The sample carries 600,000 to 700,000 distinct CDR3 sequences, approximately 59% recorded once. The CDR3 runs 15 residues. Germline V lookup: CDR1 SGHTA, CDR2 FQGNSA. V lost 5 bases and J lost 4; bases outside the gene matches: 10. With regard to this clonotype: Its antigen is unknown.

V is TRBV7-2 and J is TRBJ2-5; TRBD1 aligns across 7 bases. Sequencing was done on a sample of blood. This TCR was sampled from a girl aged 2-9 years with multiple sclerosis. CDR3 nucleotides: TGTGCCAGCAGCCGAGTCGGGACAGTTGGAGAGACCCAGTACTTC. Encoded protein: CASSRVGTVGETQYF.